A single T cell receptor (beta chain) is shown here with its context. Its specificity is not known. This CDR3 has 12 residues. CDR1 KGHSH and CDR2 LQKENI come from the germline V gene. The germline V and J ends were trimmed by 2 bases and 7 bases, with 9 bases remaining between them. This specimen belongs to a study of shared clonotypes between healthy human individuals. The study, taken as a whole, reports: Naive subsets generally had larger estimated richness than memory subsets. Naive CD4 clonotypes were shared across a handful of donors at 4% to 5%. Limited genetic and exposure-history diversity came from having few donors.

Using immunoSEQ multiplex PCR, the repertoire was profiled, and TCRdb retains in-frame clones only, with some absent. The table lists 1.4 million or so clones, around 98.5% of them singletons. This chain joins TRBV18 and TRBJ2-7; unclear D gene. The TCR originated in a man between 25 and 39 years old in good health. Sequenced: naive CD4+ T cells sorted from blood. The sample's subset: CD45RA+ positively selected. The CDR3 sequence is CASSPEVGEQYF. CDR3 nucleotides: TGTGCCAGCTCACCAGAGGTAGGGGAGCAGTACTTC.